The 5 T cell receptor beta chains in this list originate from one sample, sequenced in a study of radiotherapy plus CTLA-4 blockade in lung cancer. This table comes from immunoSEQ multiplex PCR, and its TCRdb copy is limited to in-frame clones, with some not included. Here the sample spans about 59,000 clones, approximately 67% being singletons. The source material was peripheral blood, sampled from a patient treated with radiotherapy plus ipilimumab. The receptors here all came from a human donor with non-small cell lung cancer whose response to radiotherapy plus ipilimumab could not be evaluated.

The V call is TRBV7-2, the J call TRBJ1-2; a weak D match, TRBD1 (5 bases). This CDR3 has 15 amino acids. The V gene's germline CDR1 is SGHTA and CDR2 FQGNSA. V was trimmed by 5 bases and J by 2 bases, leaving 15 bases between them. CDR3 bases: TGTGCCAGCAGCCCAGCTGGGGGGATGAACTATGGCTACACCTTC. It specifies CASSPAGGMNYGYTF.

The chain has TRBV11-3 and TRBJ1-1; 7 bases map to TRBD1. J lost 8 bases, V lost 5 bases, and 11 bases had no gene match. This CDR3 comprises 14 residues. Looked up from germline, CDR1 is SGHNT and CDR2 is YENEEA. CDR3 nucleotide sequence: TGTGCCAGCAGCCCCCTGCGGACAGGATCCGAAGCTTTCTTT. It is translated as CASSPLRTGSEAFF. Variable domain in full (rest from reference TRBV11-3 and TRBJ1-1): EAGVVQSPRYKIIEKKQPVAFWCNPISGHNTLYWYLQNLGQGPELLIRYENEEAVDDSQLPKDRFSAERLKGVDSTLKIQPAELGDSAVYLCASSPLRTGSEAFFGQGTRLTVV.

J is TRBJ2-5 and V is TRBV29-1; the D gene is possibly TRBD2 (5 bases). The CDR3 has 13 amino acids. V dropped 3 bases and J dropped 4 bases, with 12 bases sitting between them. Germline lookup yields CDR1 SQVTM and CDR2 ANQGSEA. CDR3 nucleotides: TGCAGCGTTGAGTCGGTTGAGGGAGAGACCCAGTACTTC. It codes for CSVESVEGETQYF. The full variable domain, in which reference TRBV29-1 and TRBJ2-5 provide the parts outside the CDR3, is SAVISQKPSRDICQRGTSLTIQCQVDSQVTMMFWYRQQPGQSLTLIATANQGSEATYESGFVIDKFPISRPNLTFSTLTVSNMSPEDSSIYLCSVESVEGETQYFGPGTRLLVL.

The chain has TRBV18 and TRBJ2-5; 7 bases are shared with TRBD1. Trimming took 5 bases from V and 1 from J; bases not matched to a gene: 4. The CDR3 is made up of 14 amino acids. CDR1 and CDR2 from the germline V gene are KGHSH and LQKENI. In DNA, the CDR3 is TGTGCCAGCTCAGTGGGACAGATCCAAGAGACCCAGTACTTC. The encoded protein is CASSVGQIQETQYF.

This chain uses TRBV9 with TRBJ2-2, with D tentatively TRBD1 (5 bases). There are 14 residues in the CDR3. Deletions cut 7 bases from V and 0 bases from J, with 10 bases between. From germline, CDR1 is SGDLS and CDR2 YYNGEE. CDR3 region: CASGLTANTGELFF. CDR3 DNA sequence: TGTGCCAGCGGTTTGACAGCGAACACCGGGGAGCTGTTTTTT.